This T cell receptor beta chain was sequenced for a study of PD-1 blockade in classical Hodgkin lymphoma (TCRdb year 2020). In terms of the full investigation: The study used CyTOF and TCR beta sequencing to define a peripheral blood immune signature of response to PD-1 blockade in classical Hodgkin lymphoma.

The Qiagen DNeasy kit was used to extract genomic DNA both from unsorted PBMCs and from the negatively selected CD4+ and CD8+ fractions. Amplification of TCR beta CDR3 regions was done by immunoSEQ multiplex PCR with primers that anneal to V and J segments. A synthetic immune receptor repertoire was used to minimize amplification bias, and any residual bias was removed computationally once sequencing was done. Turning to the authors' computational methods: Custom Python scripts were used to quantify repertoire diversity as the Shannon entropy index. Unsorted, CD4+ and CD8+ repertoires were analyzed separately, except for combined analyses in which CD4+ and CD8+ sequences were merged in silico. This immuneACCESS table, as held by TCRdb, lists in-frame sequences with V and J called but not all clones. Of the missing ones, under half trace to an unresolved V gene in checked studies; the others have no known cause. V, J and clone size derive from that table, while D and trimming were established from the DNA sequence. A total of 70,000 or so clones appear in this sample, over 90% of them only once. Of the sample, about 2.8% is held by the ten largest clones.

The CDR3 measures 12 amino acids from cysteine to phenylalanine. The entry retains the CDR3 DNA only, 36 bases that are in frame from base 1. V gives up 2 bases and J gives up 6 bases, and the segment between their germline ends measures 8 bases. Based on the germline V gene (reference sequence), the CDR1 and CDR2 sequences are PRHDT and FYEKMQ. Notes on this clone: Its antigen remains undetermined. The input lacks base qualities; no much larger clone sits a single base away.

Findings and caveats that apply to the study as a whole: The study was limited to a single clinical trial cohort, and causes of repertoire differences, possibly disease activity or prior therapy, remained undefined. Newly diagnosed patients were reported to have lower baseline TCR diversity than healthy donors, and relapsed/refractory patients were reported to have lower baseline TCR diversity still.

What this sample's time point label stands for: newly diagnosed, previously untreated cHL patient sample. As a comparison group for the relapsed/refractory trial patients, PBMCs from patients with newly diagnosed, previously untreated classical Hodgkin lymphoma were sequenced. Peripheral blood was collected in 8 mL Vacutainer Cell Preparation Tubes, from which PBMCs were isolated by centrifugation and then cryopreserved. The V gene is TRBV13 and the J gene is TRBJ2-7; a tentative D match to TRBD1 spans 6 bases. This sequence originates from a human donor with classical Hodgkin lymphoma. Sequencing used peripheral blood mononuclear cells (PBMCs). The CDR3 region: CASSLRGGEQYF. In nucleotide form, the sequence is TGTGCCAGCAGCTTAAGAGGGGGCGAGCAGTACTTC. The reference TRBV13 and TRBJ2-7 proteins fill in what lies around the CDR3, so the full variable domain reads AAGVIQSPRHLIKEKRETATLKCYPIPRHDTVYWYQQGPGQDPQFLISFYEKMQSDKGSIPDRFSAQQFSDYHSELNMSSLELGDSALYFCASSLRGGEQYFGPGTRLTVT.